This T cell receptor (beta chain) was documented in a study of T cell responses to AZD1222 COVID-19 vaccine. V lost 0 bases to trimming and J lost 4 bases, with 12 bases between them. The CDR3 is 15 residues long. Germline CDR1 reads MGHRA; CDR2 reads YSYEKL. Sequencing used immunoSEQ multiplex PCR; TCRdb keeps in-frame clones, though not all of them. The table records about 120,000 clones, about 91% of them present only once. V gene TRBV4-1 combines with J gene TRBJ1-1; D uncertain. This specimen was peripheral blood, taken on day 0 of AZD1222 vaccination. The sequence was obtained from an adult in good health. CDR3: CASSQDLKSGTEAFF. The CDR3 nucleotides are TGCGCCAGCAGCCAAGATTTAAAGTCGGGCACTGAAGCTTTCTTT.